Each of the 5 T cell receptor beta chains below was sequenced from the same sample in a study of T cell responses to AZD1222 COVID-19 vaccine. Assay: immunoSEQ multiplex PCR; the TCRdb copy retains only in-frame clones and omits some. The data contain 40,000 to 55,000 clones, about 86% of them singletons. This material consisted of peripheral blood, taken 28 days after the second AZD1222 dose. The receptors stem from an adult who received the AZD1222 COVID-19 vaccine.

The V call is TRBV4-3, the J call TRBJ2-7, with TRBD1 as a possible D gene (5 bases). The ends were cut back, 1 base at V and 4 bases at J, with 11 bases in the middle. The CDR3 length is 14 residues. From germline, CDR1 is LGHNA and CDR2 YSLEER. For the CDR3, the DNA is TGCGCCAGCAGCCAAGTCACAGGCTCGTACGAGCAGTACTTC. Amino acid sequence: CASSQVTGSYEQYF.

In DNA form, the CDR3 reads TGTGCCAGCAGTTACCCAGACCAGGGAGACTATGGCTACACCTTC. This gives the protein CASSYPDQGDYGYTF. This chain joins TRBV6-2 or TRBV6-3 and TRBJ1-2; TRBD1 might be the D (5 bases). Germline CDR1 is MNHEY and CDR2 is SVGEGT. V lost 2 bases, J lost 3 bases, and 13 bases lay in between. This CDR3 region has 15 residues.

The chain has TRBV5-6 and TRBJ1-5; the D gene is possibly TRBD1 (5 bases). Trimming took off 2 bases at V and 3 bases at J, with 9 bases between the two ends. The CDR3 length is 14 residues. Germline lookup yields CDR1 SGHDT and CDR2 YYEEEE. The DNA of the CDR3 is TGTGCCAGCAGCTTCGGGGGATCCAATCAGCCCCAGCATTTT. This encodes CASSFGGSNQPQHF.

The chain uses TRBV19 and TRBJ2-1; tentatively, D is TRBD1 or TRBD2 (5 bases each). V dropped 5 bases and J dropped 4 bases, with 21 bases sitting between them. This CDR3 contains 17 residues. Looked up from germline, CDR1 is LNHDA and CDR2 is SQIVND (reference sequence). The CDR3 reads CASSLQTQVGGYNEQFF. In DNA, the CDR3 is TGTGCCAGTAGTCTCCAAACCCAGGTTGGGGGTTACAATGAGCAGTTCTTC.

This chain links TRBV13 with TRBJ2-1, with 7 bases lining up with TRBD1. This CDR3 has 13 residues. With 4 bases clipped from V and 6 bases from J, the junction kept 3 bases outside the gene matches. Germline values: CDR1 PRHDT, CDR2 FYEKMQ (reference sequence). The CDR3 DNA sequence: TGTGCCAGCAGCTGGGGACAGTTCAATGAGCAGTTCTTC. Translation gives CASSWGQFNEQFF.